A single sample is the source of the 19 T cell receptor beta chains below, sequenced in a study of T cell changes during pregnancy in multiple sclerosis (dated by TCRdb to between 2018 and 2021). The library relied on the immunoSEQ multiplex PCR assay. Here the immuneACCESS table is served through TCRdb, limited to in-frame sequences with V and J called. Missing clones are a known gap in these copies; in checked studies unresolved V genes cover under half, and the rest lacks a known reason. This sample gives about 49,000 clones in total; 80% to 95% of them show up just once. 0.95% to 1% of the sample rests with the top ten. The specimen was peripheral blood, collected after pregnancy. These receptors were obtained from a female donor with multiple sclerosis, enrolled in a pregnancy study.

The V and J genes are TRBV12-5 and TRBJ1-1; TRBD1 aligns across 11 bases. Trimming removed 5 bases from V and 2 bases from J; junction bases left unmatched: 4. This CDR3 is 15 amino acids long. CDR1 and CDR2 from the germline V gene are LGHNT and FRNRAP. In nucleotides, the CDR3 is TGTGCTAGTGGTGGACAGGGGGCTAAAAACACTGAAGCTTTCTTT. Residues: CASGGQGAKNTEAFF. Using reference TRBV12-5 and TRBJ1-1 for the parts outside the CDR3, the full variable domain is DARVTQTPRHKVTEMGQEVTMRCQPILGHNTVFWYRQTMMQGLELLAYFRNRAPLDDSGMPKDRFSAEMPDATLATLKIQPSEPRDSAVYFCASGGQGAKNTEAFFGQGTRLTVV.

The chain uses TRBV18 and TRBJ2-5; 9 bases align to TRBD1. Losses at the gene ends were 5 bases for V and 4 bases for J; bases not matched to a gene: 5. Per the germline V gene, CDR1 is KGHSH and CDR2 is LQKENI. The CDR3 totals 14 residues. CDR3 nucleotides: TGTGCCAGCTCAGTACAGACAGGGGGAGAGACCCAGTACTTC. Its protein product is CASSVQTGGETQYF.

The chain carries TRBV19 and TRBJ2-7; 8 positions match TRBD1. Germline V gene sequence: CDR1 LNHDA, CDR2 SQIVND (reference sequence). The CDR3 extends over 15 amino acids. V lost 5 bases to trimming and J lost 3 bases; unmatched junction nucleotides: 9. The CDR3 is CASSSRTGRFYEQYF. For the CDR3, the DNA is TGTGCCAGTAGTTCAAGGACAGGGCGTTTCTACGAGCAGTACTTC. The full variable domain, completed using reference TRBV19 and TRBJ2-7, is DGGITQSPKYLFRKEGQNVTLSCEQNLNHDAMYWYRQDPGQGLRLIYYSQIVNDFQKGDIAEGYSVSREKKESFPLTVTSAQKNPTAFYLCASSSRTGRFYEQYFGPGTRLTVT.

V gene TRBV12-5 combines with J gene TRBJ1-2; 10 bases match TRBD1. V was pared by 5 bases and J by 4 bases, with 13 bases of the junction left unmatched. CDR1 LGHNT and CDR2 FRNRAP come from the germline V gene. The CDR3 totals 17 residues. CDR3 sequence reads: CASGPGGQGFWSYGYTF. The CDR3 DNA reads TGTGCTAGTGGTCCGGGGGGACAGGGGTTCTGGAGCTATGGCTACACCTTC.

The chain carries TRBV29-1 and TRBJ1-1; 8 nucleotides line up with TRBD1. Germline assignment: CDR1 SQVTM and CDR2 ANQGSEA. J gave up 0 bases and V 7 bases, and 4 bases lay outside the gene matches. This CDR3 region has 13 residues. For the CDR3, the DNA is TGCAGCGCTAGGACAGGGATGAACACTGAAGCTTTCTTT. It is translated as CSARTGMNTEAFF. Filled out from reference TRBV29-1 and TRBJ1-1, the complete variable domain reads SAVISQKPSRDICQRGTSLTIQCQVDSQVTMMFWYRQQPGQSLTLIATANQGSEATYESGFVIDKFPISRPNLTFSTLTVSNMSPEDSSIYLCSARTGMNTEAFFGQGTRLTVV.

The chain carries TRBV27 and TRBJ1-2; 8 bases match TRBD1. There are 17 residues in the CDR3. The germline gives CDR1 MNHEY, CDR2 SMNVEV (reference sequence). V lost 4 bases and J lost 7; bases outside the gene matches: 17. The chain's CDR3 is CASSSLGDRFGQFGYTF. The CDR3 region has the DNA TGTGCCAGCAGTTCATTAGGGGACAGGTTCGGGCAATTTGGCTACACCTTC.

V gene TRBV5-1 combines with J gene TRBJ1-2; possible D gene TRBD1, 5 bases. Trimming removed 2 bases at V and 6 bases at J, with 11 bases between. This CDR3 has 13 amino acids. The germline CDR1 and CDR2 sequences are SGHRS and YFSETQ. The CDR3 protein is CASSFTGDDGYTF. CDR3 bases: TGCGCCAGCAGCTTTACGGGGGACGATGGCTACACCTTC.

V gene TRBV9 combines with J gene TRBJ2-6; possibly TRBD1 for D (6 bases). Looked up from germline, CDR1 is SGDLS and CDR2 is YYNGEE. The CDR3 has 19 amino acids. The V gene lost 4 bases and the J gene lost 2 bases, with 22 bases spanning the gap. CDR3 protein: CASSFPRDIASPGANVLTF. CDR3 in DNA: TGTGCCAGCAGCTTCCCCCGGGACATCGCTAGCCCTGGGGCCAACGTCCTGACTTTC. Variable domain in full (rest from reference TRBV9 and TRBJ2-6): DSGVTQTPKHLITATGQRVTLRCSPRSGDLSVYWYQQSLDQGLQFLIQYYNGEERAKGNILERFSAQQFPDLHSELNLSSLELGDSALYFCASSFPRDIASPGANVLTFGAGSRLTVL.

This chain connects TRBV5-5 to TRBJ2-5; 7 nucleotides align to TRBD1. The CDR3 contains 17 residues. Germline CDR1 is SGHKS and CDR2 is YYEKEE (reference sequence). V trimming: 2 bases; J trimming: 5 bases; junction bases outside the gene matches: 15. CDR3 coding DNA: TGTGCCAGCAGCTTATTAGAGGGGGCGAAGGATTTGGAGACCCAGTACTTC. It specifies CASSLLEGAKDLETQYF.

This sequence joins TRBV9 and TRBJ1-1, with 8 bases lining up with TRBD1. The length of the CDR3 is 16 residues. V was clipped by 3 bases and J by 4 bases; unmatched bases: 11. Germline V CDR1 and CDR2: SGDLS, YYNGEE. This CDR3 is CASSAEGQGGGTEAFF. CDR3 coding DNA: TGTGCCAGCAGCGCCGAAGGACAGGGAGGGGGCACTGAAGCTTTCTTT.

The chain recombines TRBV2 with TRBJ1-1, with D possibly matching TRBD1 (5 bases). Germline-derived CDR1 and CDR2 are SNHLY and FYNNEI. The V end lost 5 bases, the J end lost 1 base, and 11 bases lay between the germline ends. The CDR3 length is 14 residues. CDR3 protein: CASSYLDRNTEAFF. CDR3 DNA: TGTGCCAGCAGTTACCTAGACAGGAACACTGAAGCTTTCTTT.

The chain has TRBV7-9 and TRBJ2-5; the D gene is possibly TRBD1 (5 bases). Per germline, CDR1 SEHNR and CDR2 FQNEAQ (reference sequence). The length of the CDR3 is 15 residues. Trimming left V 3 bases short and J 5 bases short, with 16 bases between. The CDR3 here is CASSFIQGGGETQYF. CDR3 nucleotides: TGTGCCAGCAGCTTTATCCAGGGCGGTGGGGAGACCCAGTACTTC.

This clone appeared a single time. The chain is built from TRBV7-9 and TRBJ1-1; the match to TRBD1 covers 7 bases. Germline CDR1 is SEHNR and CDR2 is FQNEAQ (reference sequence). CDR3 size: 16 residues. V dropped 4 bases and J dropped 0; count of bases not matched to a gene: 8. DNA for the CDR3: TGTGCCAGCAGCTCCATACAGGGGTCCATGAACACTGAAGCTTTCTTT. Protein product: CASSSIQGSMNTEAFF.

V usage is TRBV2 and J usage is TRBJ2-4, with D hard to call. Germline lookup yields CDR1 SNHLY and CDR2 FYNNEI. Deletions cut 6 bases from V and 9 bases from J, with 18 bases between. The CDR3 totals 14 residues. As DNA, the CDR3 is TGTGCCAGCAGCCTAGTCAAGTCCGGCGGCATTCAGTACTTC. Its translation is CASSLVKSGGIQYF.

This clone was observed once. This chain connects TRBV19 to TRBJ1-6; 12 bases align to TRBD1. Per germline, CDR1 LNHDA and CDR2 SQIVND (reference sequence). Unmatched junction bases numbered 6, after V lost 4 bases and J lost 8 bases. The CDR3 consists of 16 residues. As DNA, the CDR3 is TGTGCCAGTAGTACGAAGGGACAGGGGGCGCATTCACCCCTCCACTTT. As protein: CASSTKGQGAHSPLHF. The entire variable domain, with the rest obtained from reference TRBV19 and TRBJ1-6, is as follows: DGGITQSPKYLFRKEGQNVTLSCEQNLNHDAMYWYRQDPGQGLRLIYYSQIVNDFQKGDIAEGYSVSREKKESFPLTVTSAQKNPTAFYLCASSTKGQGAHSPLHFGNGTRLTVT.

J is TRBJ2-5 and V is TRBV4-3, with 10 bases that match TRBD2. The CDR3 is 15 residues long. V gave up 5 bases and J gave up 4 bases; unmatched junction bases: 7. The germline gives CDR1 LGHNA, CDR2 YSLEER. CDR3 DNA sequence: TGCGCCAGCAGCTCGAGCGGGGGGGTAAGAGAGACCCAGTACTTC. It is translated as CASSSSGGVRETQYF.

V usage is TRBV19 and J usage is TRBJ1-5; a possible D gene is TRBD1 (5 bases). The germline V and J ends were trimmed by 3 bases and 7 bases, with 19 bases remaining between them. The germline V gene has CDR1 LNHDA and CDR2 SQIVND (reference sequence). The CDR3 extends over 16 amino acids. The CDR3 DNA reads as TGTGCCAGTAGTATCAACGGGGACTCCCGCGGGCAGCCCCAGCATTTT. Its protein is CASSINGDSRGQPQHF.

CDR3: CATRLLPSSYNSPLHF. The CDR3 DNA follows: TGTGCCACGAGACTTCTACCGAGCTCCTATAATTCACCCCTCCACTTT. The chain has TRBV27 and TRBJ1-6, with D unclear. CDR1 and CDR2 (germline): MNHEY, SMNVEV (reference sequence). Deletions cut 10 bases from V and 0 bases from J, with 16 bases between. The CDR3 totals 16 residues.

The chain is built from TRBV25-1 and TRBJ2-2; maybe TRBD1 (6 bases). The V end was cut by 6 bases, the J end by 6 bases, with 11 bases between. This CDR3 has 13 amino acids. Germline-derived CDR1 and CDR2 are MGHDK and SYGVNS. CDR3 nucleotide sequence: TGTGCCAGCAGCGTGCCAGGGGCCGGGGAGCTGTTTTTT. Translation gives CASSVPGAGELFF.